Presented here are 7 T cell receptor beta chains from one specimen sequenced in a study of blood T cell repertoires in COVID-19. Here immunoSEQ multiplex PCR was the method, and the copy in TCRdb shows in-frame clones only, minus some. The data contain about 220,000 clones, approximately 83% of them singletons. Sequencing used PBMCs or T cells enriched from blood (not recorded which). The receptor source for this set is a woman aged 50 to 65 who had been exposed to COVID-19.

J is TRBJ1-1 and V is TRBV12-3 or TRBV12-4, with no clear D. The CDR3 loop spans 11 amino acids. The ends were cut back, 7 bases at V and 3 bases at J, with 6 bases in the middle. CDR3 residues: CASMIDTEAFF. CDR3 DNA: TGTGCCAGCATGATAGACACTGAAGCTTTCTTT.

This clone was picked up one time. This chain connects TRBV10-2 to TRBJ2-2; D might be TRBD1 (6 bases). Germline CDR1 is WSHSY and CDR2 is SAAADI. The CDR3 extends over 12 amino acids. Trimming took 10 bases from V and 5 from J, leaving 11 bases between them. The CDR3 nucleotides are TGCGCCATCTCAGGGGAAACCGGGGAGCTGTTTTTT. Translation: CAISGETGELFF.

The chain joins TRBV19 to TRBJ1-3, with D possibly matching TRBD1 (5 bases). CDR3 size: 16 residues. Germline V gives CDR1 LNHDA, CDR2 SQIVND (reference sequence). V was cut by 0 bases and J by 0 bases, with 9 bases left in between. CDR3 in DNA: TGTGCCAGTAGTATAGATGGGGCCCGCTCTGGAAACACCATATATTTT. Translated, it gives CASSIDGARSGNTIYF.

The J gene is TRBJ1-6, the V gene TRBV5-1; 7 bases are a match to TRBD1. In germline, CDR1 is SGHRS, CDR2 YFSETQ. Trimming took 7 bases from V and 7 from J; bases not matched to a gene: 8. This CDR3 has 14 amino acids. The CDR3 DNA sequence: TGCGCCAGCCAGCGGACAGGATTGAATTCACCCCTCCACTTT. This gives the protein CASQRTGLNSPLHF.

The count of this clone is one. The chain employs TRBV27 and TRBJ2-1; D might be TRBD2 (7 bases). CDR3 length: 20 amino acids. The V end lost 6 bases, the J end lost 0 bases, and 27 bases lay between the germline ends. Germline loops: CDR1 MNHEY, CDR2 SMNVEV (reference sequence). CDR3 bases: TGTGCCAGCAGGCAACGTGGGAGGGGGGCCTTGATCGGCTCCTACAATGAGCAGTTCTTC. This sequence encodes CASRQRGRGALIGSYNEQFF.

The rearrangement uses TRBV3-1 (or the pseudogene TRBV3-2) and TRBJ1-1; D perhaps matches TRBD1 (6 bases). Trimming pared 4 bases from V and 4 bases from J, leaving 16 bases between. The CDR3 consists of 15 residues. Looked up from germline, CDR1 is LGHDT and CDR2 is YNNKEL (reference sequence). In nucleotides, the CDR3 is TGTGCCAGCAGCCCCCCGCGGGGGCCGGGCACTGAAGCTTTCTTT. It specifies CASSPPRGPGTEAFF.

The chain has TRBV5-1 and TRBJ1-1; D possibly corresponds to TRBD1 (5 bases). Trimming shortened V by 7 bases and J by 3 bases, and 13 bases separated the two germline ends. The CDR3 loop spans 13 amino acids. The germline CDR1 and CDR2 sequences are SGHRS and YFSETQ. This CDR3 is CASGSRQHTEAFF. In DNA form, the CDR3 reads TGCGCCAGCGGATCGCGACAGCACACTGAAGCTTTCTTT.